This TCR beta chain was recorded in a study of blood T cell repertoires in COVID-19. Study-level background: The origin of the acute and convalescent COVID-19 samples was the United States, Italy and Spain. T cells, B-cell-depleted T cells, or PBMCs supplied cDNA or gDNA.

In the original workflow: Amplification of reference gene primers provided the estimated nucleated cell counts. The repertoire was sequenced with immunoSEQ multiplex PCR; TCRdb's copy has only in-frame clones and lacks some. V and J calls and clone size are as listed in that table; D and trimming were resolved from the DNA. The repertoire includes about 110,000 clones, approximately 82% of them detected once, and 18% sits in the top ten. This CDR3 has 13 residues. V lost 3 bases and J 5 bases, leaving 8 bases between the germline ends. What was sequenced was peripheral blood. The chain combines TRBV12-3 or TRBV12-4 with TRBJ2-1; D ambiguous. The origin of this receptor is a woman aged 60-75 years with acute or convalescent COVID-19. CDR3 residues: CASSFSQNNEQFF. The DNA for the CDR3 is TGTGCCAGCAGTTTCTCACAGAACAATGAGCAGTTCTTC.